This entry is about one TCR beta chain. Antigen unknown. Naive CD8 cells, CD45RO-negative and positively selected for CCR7, excluded terminally differentiated effector memory CD45RA+ cells. The record originates from a study of shared clonotypes between healthy human individuals. The study's findings and limits: The generation probabilities recorded for non-shared clonotypes fell below those of clonotypes shared by all four donors.

The CDR3 is 15 amino acids. V was shortened by 1 base and J by 2 bases, with 13 bases between the two germline ends. Germline CDR1 SGDLS, CDR2 YYNGEE. Evenly divided among several immunoSEQ plates was the genomic DNA of each subset. About 33,000 T cell genomes (approximately 180 ng DNA) went into each sorted-subset replicate. The table came from immunoSEQ multiplex PCR; TCRdb's copy has only in-frame clones and leaves some out. The sample holds around 2.1 million clones, 93% seen once. The sequence derives from a man between 18 and 29 years old in good health. Some clones in this sample may be carry-over from other donors' samples. Sequences were obtained from naive CD8+ T cells from PBMCs. The chain joins TRBV9 to TRBJ2-7; a weak D match, TRBD2 (5 bases). In nucleotides, the CDR3 is TGTGCCAGCAGCGTACGAGCGGATCCTACCTACGAGCAGTACTTC. Amino acids: CASSVRADPTYEQYF. Full variable domain (remainder filled in from reference TRBV9 and TRBJ2-7): DSGVTQTPKHLITATGQRVTLRCSPRSGDLSVYWYQQSLDQGLQFLIQYYNGEERAKGNILERFSAQQFPDLHSELNLSSLELGDSALYFCASSVRADPTYEQYFGPGTRLTVT.